A single T cell receptor (beta chain) is shown here with its context. Its cognate antigen is unknown. This sample is part of a study of cytotoxic CD8 clonotypes in ibrutinib-treated CLL. Whole-study context: Partial responses totalled roughly 25 and complete responses 2; after median about 67 months, about 15 remained remitted and about twelve progressed. An average of about 250,000 productive templates and some 100,000 productive rearrangements was obtained per sample. Study conclusions and caveats: Private clonotypes, not public ones, expanded at ibrutinib response.

This CDR3 spans 14 amino acids. Germline lookup yields CDR1 SGHNT and CDR2 YYREEE (reference sequence). The V end lost 2 bases, the J end lost 4 bases, and 12 bases lay between the germline ends. Sequencing was designed to attain a depth spanning 1 in 200,000 to 1 in 1 million T cells. Sequencing was performed with immunoSEQ multiplex PCR; in TCRdb, only in-frame clones are kept and a portion is missing. The table lists approximately 200,000 clones, about 72% of them singletons. This clonotype originated in a human donor with chronic lymphocytic leukemia. The chain couples TRBV5-4 to TRBJ2-5; D possibly corresponds to TRBD2 (6 bases). Specimen: PBMCs, collected after 24 months of ibrutinib treatment. The CDR3, as DNA: TGTGCCAGCAGCTTCGGTCACGGGGGAGAGACCCAGTACTTC. It encodes CASSFGHGGETQYF. Using reference TRBV5-4 and TRBJ2-5 for the parts outside the CDR3, the full variable domain is ETGVTQSPTHLIKTRGQQVTLRCSSQSGHNTVSWYQQALGQGPQFIFQYYREEENGRGNFPPRFSGLQFPNYSSELNVNALELDDSALYLCASSFGHGGETQYFGPGTRLLVL.